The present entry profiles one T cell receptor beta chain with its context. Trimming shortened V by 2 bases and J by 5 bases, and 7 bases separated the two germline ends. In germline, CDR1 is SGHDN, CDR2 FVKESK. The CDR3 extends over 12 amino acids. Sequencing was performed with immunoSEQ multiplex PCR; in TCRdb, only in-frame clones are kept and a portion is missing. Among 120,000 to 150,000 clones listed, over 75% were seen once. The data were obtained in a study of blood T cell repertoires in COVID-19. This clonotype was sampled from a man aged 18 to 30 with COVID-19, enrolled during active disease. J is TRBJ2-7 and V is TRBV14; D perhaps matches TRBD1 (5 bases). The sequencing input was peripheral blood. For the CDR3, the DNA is TGTGCCAGCAGCCAAATCAGGGACGAGCAGTACTTC. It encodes CASSQIRDEQYF.